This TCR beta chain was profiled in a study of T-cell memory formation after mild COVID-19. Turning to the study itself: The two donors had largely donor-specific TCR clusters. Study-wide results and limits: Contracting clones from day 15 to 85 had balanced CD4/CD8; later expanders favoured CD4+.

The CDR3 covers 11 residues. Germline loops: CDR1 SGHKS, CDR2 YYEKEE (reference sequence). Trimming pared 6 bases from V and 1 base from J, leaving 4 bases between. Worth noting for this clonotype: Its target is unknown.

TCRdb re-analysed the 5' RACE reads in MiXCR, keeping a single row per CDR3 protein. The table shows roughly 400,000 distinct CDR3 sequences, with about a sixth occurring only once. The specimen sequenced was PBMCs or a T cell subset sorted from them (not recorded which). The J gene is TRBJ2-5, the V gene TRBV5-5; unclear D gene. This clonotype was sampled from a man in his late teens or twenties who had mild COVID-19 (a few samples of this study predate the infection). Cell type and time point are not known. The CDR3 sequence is CASMVQETQYF. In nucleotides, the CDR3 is TGTGCCAGCATGGTCCAAGAGACCCAGTACTTC.